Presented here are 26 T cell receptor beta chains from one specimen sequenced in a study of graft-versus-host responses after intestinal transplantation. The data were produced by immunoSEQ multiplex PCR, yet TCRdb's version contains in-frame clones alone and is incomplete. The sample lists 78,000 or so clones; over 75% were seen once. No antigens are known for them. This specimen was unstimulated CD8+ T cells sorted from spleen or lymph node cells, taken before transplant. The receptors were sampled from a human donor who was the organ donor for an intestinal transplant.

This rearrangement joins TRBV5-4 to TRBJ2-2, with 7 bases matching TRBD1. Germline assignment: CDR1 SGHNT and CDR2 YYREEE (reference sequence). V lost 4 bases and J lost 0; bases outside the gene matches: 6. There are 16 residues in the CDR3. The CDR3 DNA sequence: TGTGCCAGCAGCGTCCGGGACAGCACGAACACCGGGGAGCTGTTTTTT. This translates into CASSVRDSTNTGELFF.

The DNA of the CDR3 is TGTGCCAGCAGTTACAGGGGGCTGAACACTGAAGCTTTCTTT. This translates into CASSYRGLNTEAFF. The V call is TRBV6-5, the J call TRBJ1-1, with 7 bases that match TRBD1. The ends lost 2 bases at V and 0 bases at J; junction bases unmatched: 0. Germline CDR1 and CDR2: MNHEY and SVGAGI. This CDR3 has 14 amino acids.

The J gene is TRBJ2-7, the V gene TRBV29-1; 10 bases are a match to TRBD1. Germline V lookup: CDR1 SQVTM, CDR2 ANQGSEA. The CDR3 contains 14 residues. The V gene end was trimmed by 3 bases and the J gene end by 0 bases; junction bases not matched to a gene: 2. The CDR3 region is CSVEGTGVSYEQYF. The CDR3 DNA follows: TGCAGCGTTGAGGGGACAGGGGTCTCCTACGAGCAGTACTTC.

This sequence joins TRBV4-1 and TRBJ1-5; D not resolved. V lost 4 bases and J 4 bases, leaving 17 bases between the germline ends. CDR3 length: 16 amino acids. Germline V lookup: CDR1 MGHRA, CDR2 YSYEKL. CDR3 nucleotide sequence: TGCGCCAGCAGCCTGTCACATGAAATCGTAAATCAGCCCCAGCATTTT. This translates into CASSLSHEIVNQPQHF.

The CDR3: CASGLVSRRDNSPLHF. CDR3 nucleotide sequence: TGTGCTAGTGGTTTGGTAAGCAGGCGCGATAATTCACCCCTCCACTTT. The chain recombines TRBV12-5 with TRBJ1-6; D unclear. Trimming shortened V by 0 bases and J by 5 bases, and 11 bases separated the two germline ends. Germline V gene lookup returns CDR1 LGHNT and CDR2 FRNRAP. The CDR3 sequence is 16 residues long.

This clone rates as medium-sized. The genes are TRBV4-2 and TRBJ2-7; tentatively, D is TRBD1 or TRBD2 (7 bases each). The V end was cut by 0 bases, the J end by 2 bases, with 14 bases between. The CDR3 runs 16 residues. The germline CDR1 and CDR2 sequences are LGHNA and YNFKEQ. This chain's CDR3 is CASSQDGGDRAYEQYF. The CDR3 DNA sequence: TGTGCCAGCAGCCAAGATGGGGGGGACAGAGCCTACGAGCAGTACTTC.

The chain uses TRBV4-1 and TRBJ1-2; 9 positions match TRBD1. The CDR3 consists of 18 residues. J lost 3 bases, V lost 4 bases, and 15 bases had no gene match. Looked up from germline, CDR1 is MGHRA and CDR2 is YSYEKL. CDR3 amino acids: CASSLHHAGTGYDYGYTF. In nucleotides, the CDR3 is TGCGCCAGCAGCCTCCATCACGCCGGGACAGGGTATGACTATGGCTACACCTTC.

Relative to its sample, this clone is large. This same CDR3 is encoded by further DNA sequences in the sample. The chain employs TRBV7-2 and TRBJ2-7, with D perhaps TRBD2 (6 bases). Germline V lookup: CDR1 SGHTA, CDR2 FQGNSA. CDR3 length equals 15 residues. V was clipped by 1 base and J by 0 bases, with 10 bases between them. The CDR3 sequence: CASSLGGGISYEQYF. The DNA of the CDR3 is TGTGCCAGCAGCTTAGGAGGAGGGATCTCCTACGAGCAGTACTTC.

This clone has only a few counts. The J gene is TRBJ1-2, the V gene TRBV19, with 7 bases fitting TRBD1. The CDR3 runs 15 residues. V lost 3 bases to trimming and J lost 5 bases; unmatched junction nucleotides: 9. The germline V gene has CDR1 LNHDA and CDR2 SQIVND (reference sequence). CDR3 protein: CASSISSTGLYGYTF. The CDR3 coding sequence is TGTGCCAGTAGTATCTCCTCGACAGGGCTTTATGGCTACACCTTC.

For the CDR3, the DNA is TGCAGCGCTCTCCGTAGGGGCCCATATTCAGCTTTCTTT. It specifies CSALRRGPYSAFF. V and J are TRBV29-1 and TRBJ1-1; perhaps TRBD1 as D (5 bases). The CDR3 covers 13 residues. Trimming took off 7 bases at V and 10 bases at J, with 22 bases between the two ends. The V gene's germline CDR1 is SQVTM and CDR2 ANQGSEA.

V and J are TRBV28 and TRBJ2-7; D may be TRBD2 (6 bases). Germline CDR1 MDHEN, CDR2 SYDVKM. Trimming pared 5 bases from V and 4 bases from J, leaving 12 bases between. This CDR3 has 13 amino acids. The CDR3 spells CASSRASGYEQYF. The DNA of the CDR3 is TGTGCCAGCAGTCGGGCCAGCGGGTACGAGCAGTACTTC.

DNA for the CDR3: TGTGCCAGCAGCTCGGGACGGACTCAAGAGACCCAGTACTTC. It is translated as CASSSGRTQETQYF. This chain uses TRBV7-4 with TRBJ2-5; D possibly matches TRBD1 or TRBD2 (5 bases each). V was clipped by 4 bases and J by 2 bases, with 11 bases between them. The CDR3 spans 14 residues. The germline V gene has CDR1 SGHVT and CDR2 SQSDAQ.

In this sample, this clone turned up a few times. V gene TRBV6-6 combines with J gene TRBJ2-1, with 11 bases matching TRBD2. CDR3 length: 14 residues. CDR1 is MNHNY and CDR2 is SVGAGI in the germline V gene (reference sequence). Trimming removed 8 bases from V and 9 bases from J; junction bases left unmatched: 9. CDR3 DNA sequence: TGTGCCAGCGGGACTAGCGGATCAGGGGGTGAGCAGTTCTTC. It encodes CASGTSGSGGEQFF.

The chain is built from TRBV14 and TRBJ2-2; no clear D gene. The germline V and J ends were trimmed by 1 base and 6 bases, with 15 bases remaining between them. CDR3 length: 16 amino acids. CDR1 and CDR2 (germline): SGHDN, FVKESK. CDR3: CASSQVWVGRSGELFF. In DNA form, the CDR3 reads TGTGCCAGCAGCCAAGTTTGGGTTGGGCGCTCCGGGGAGCTGTTTTTT.

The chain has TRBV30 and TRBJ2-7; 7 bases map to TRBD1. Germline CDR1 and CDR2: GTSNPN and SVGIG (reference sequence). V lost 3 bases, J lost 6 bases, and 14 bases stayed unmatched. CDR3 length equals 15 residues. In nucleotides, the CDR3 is TGTGCCTGGAGCCTGTTGATCACAGGGGCATCCGAGCAGTACTTC. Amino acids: CAWSLLITGASEQYF.

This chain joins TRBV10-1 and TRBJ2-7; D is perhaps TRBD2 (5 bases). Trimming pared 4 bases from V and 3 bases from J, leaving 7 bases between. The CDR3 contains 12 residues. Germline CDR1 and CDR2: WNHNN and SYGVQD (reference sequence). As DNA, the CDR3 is TGCGCCAGCAGTGTTGGGAGCTACGAGCAGTACTTC. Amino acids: CASSVGSYEQYF.

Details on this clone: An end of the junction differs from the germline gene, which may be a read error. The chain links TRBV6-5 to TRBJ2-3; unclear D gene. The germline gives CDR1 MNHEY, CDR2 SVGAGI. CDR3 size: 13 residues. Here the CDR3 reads CTSSDADLDTQYF. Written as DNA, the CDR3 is TGTACCAGCAGTGATGCCGACCTCGATACGCAGTATTTT.

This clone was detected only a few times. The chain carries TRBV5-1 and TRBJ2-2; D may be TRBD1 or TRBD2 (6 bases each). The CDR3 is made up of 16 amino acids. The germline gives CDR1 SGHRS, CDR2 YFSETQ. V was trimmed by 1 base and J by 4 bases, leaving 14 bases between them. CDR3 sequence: CASSLWPGAPTGELFF. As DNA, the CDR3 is TGCGCCAGCAGCTTGTGGCCGGGGGCCCCCACCGGGGAGCTGTTTTTT.

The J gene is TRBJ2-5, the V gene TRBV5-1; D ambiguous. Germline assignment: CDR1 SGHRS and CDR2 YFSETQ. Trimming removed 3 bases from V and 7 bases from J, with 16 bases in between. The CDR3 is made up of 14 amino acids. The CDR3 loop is CASSSGGVLGTQYF. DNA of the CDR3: TGCGCCAGCAGCTCAGGCGGCGTCCTGGGGACCCAGTACTTC.

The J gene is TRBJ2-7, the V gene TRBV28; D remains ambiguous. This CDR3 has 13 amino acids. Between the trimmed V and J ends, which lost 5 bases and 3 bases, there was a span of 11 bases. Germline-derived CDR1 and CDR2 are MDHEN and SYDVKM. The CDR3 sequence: CASSPRTIYEQYF. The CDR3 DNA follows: TGTGCCAGCAGTCCCCGGACCATCTACGAGCAGTACTTC. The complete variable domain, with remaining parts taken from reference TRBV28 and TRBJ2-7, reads DVKVTQSSRYLVKRTGEKVFLECVQDMDHENMFWYRQDPGLGLRLIYFSYDVKMKEKGDIPEGYSVSREKKERFSLILESASTNQTSMYLCASSPRTIYEQYFGPGTRLTVT.

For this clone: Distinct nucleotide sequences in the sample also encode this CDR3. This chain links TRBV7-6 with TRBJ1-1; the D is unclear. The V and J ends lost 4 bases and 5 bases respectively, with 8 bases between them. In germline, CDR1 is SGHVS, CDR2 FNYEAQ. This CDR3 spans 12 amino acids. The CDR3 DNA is TGTGCCAGCAGCTCCGGAGGGACTGAAGCTTTCTTT. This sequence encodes CASSSGGTEAFF.

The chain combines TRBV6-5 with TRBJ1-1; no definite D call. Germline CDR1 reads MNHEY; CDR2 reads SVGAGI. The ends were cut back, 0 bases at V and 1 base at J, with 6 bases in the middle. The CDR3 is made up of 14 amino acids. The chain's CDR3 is CASSYSPRNTEAFF. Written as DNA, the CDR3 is TGTGCCAGCAGTTACTCCCCGAGGAACACTGAAGCTTTCTTT.

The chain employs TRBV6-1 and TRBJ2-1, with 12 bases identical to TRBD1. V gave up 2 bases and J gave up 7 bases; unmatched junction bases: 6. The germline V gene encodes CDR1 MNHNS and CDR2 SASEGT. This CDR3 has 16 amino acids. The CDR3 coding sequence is TGTGCCAGCAGTGAATTCGGGACAGGGGGCGGGAATGAGCAGTTCTTC. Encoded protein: CASSEFGTGGGNEQFF.

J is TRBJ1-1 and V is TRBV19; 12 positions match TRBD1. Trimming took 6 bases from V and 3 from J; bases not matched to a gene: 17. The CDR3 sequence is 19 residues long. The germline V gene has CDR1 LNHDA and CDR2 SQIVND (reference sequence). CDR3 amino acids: CASRTTLRDRGRPDTEAFF. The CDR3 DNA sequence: TGTGCCAGTAGGACAACCCTCCGGGACAGGGGGCGCCCGGACACTGAAGCTTTCTTT. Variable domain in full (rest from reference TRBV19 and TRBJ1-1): DGGITQSPKYLFRKEGQNVTLSCEQNLNHDAMYWYRQDPGQGLRLIYYSQIVNDFQKGDIAEGYSVSREKKESFPLTVTSAQKNPTAFYLCASRTTLRDRGRPDTEAFFGQGTRLTVV.

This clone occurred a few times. In nucleotides, the CDR3 is TGTGCCAGCAGTTACGGAGGGGAGCAGTTCTTC. The encoded protein is CASSYGGEQFF. The rearrangement joins TRBV6-5 to TRBJ2-1; D is possibly TRBD2 (6 bases). CDR3 length equals 11 residues. The V gene lost 2 bases and the J gene lost 10 bases, with 6 bases spanning the gap. Germline CDR1 reads MNHEY; CDR2 reads SVGAGI.

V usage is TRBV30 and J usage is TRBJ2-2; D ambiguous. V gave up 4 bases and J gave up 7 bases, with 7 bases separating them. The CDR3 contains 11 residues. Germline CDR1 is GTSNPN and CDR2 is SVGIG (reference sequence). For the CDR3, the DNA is TGTGCCTGGACCCCCGGCGGGGAGCTGTTTTTT. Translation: CAWTPGGELFF.